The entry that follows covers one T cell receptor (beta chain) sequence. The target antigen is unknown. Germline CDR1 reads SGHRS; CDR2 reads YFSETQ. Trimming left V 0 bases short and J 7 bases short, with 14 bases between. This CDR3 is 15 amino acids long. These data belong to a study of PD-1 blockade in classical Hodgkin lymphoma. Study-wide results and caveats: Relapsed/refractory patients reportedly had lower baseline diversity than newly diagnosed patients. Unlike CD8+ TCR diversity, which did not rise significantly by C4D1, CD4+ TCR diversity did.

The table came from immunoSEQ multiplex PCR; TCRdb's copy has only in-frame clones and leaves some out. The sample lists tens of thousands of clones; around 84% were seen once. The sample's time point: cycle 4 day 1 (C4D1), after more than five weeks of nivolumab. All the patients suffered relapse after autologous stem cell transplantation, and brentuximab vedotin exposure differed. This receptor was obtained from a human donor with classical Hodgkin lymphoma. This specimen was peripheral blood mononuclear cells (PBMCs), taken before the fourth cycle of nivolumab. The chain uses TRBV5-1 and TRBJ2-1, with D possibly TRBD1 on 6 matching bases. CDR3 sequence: CASSLARGSLNEQFF. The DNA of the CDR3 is TGCGCCAGCAGCTTGGCCAGGGGTTCCCTTAATGAGCAGTTCTTC.